This is a list of T cell receptor beta chains from one sample in a study of STAT3 mutations in large granular lymphocyte leukemia. Repertoires were generated with immunoSEQ multiplex PCR, while TCRdb's copy carries only in-frame clones and drops some. The sample includes some 15,000 clones, about 85% of them seen just once. The specimen was peripheral blood mononuclear cells. The receptors derive from a man aged 60-69 years with T-cell large granular lymphocyte leukemia. Some clones in this sample may be carry-over from other donors' samples. Each CDR3 is given with its conserved first and last residue. Fields, in order: clone size, D gene, V gene, J gene, CDR3 DNA, CDR3 protein. The D gene is left open where the match is weak. Not all rows give a size; the values are once, few, many and, for expanded clones, a class.

>-|TRBD2|TRBV30|TRBJ2-1
TGTGCCTGGAGTGTACTGAGCGGCCCGACTAGCGGGAGGAATGAGCAGTTCTTC
CAWSVLSGPTSGRNEQFF
>-|TRBD2|TRBV9|TRBJ2-7
TGTGCCAGCAGCGCAGCGACTAGCGGGAGTTACGAGCAGTACTTC
CASSAATSGSYEQYF
>few|-|TRBV18|TRBJ1-5
TGTGCCAGCGGGACCGGGGCCCAGCCCCAGCATTTT
CASGTGAQPQHF
>-|TRBD2|TRBV19|TRBJ2-5
TGTGCCAGTAGTACTAGCGGGAGCGGCGAGACCCAGTACTTC
CASSTSGSGETQYF
>-|-|TRBV5-4|TRBJ2-7
TGTGCCAGCAGCCCCTGGGGCGGGTCCAACGAGCAGTACTTC
CASSPWGGSNEQYF
>-|-|TRBV5-1|TRBJ2-2
TGCGCCAGCAGCTTGGCGACCTACGGGGAGCTGTTTTTT
CASSLATYGELFF
>few|-|TRBV21-1|TRBJ2-7
TGTGCCAGCAGCCTCACCGGACTCGAGTCCTACGAGCAGTACTTC
CASSLTGLESYEQYF
>-|TRBD2|TRBV5-1|TRBJ2-3
TGCGCCAGCAGCCAATGGTTAGCGGGAACAGATACGCAGTATTTT
CASSQWLAGTDTQYF
>-|-|TRBV11-2|TRBJ2-7
TGTGCCAGCAGCTTTGGGGGGGCCGAGCAGTACTTC
CASSFGGAEQYF
>-|TRBD1|TRBV18|TRBJ2-7
TGTGCCAGCTCCCCCGGGACAGGGGGCCCTAAGAGCTCCTACGAGCAGTACTTC
CASSPGTGGPKSSYEQYF
>few|TRBD1|TRBV19|TRBJ1-6
TGTGCCAGTAAATGGACAGGGGGTCATTCACCCCTCCACTTT
CASKWTGGHSPLHF
>-|-|TRBV30|TRBJ2-1
TGTGCCTGGGCGGGACTTAATGAGCAGTTCTTC
CAWAGLNEQFF
>-|-|TRBV19|TRBJ2-5
TGTGCCAGTAGTCCCAGCGGTGGGCGGGAAGAGACCCAGTACTTC
CASSPSGGREETQYF
>-|TRBD1|TRBV19|TRBJ2-7
TGTGCCAGTAGTCCGGACAGGGCCTACGAGCAGTACTTC
CASSPDRAYEQYF
>-|-|TRBV29-1|TRBJ2-5
TGCAGCGTCACTACCATCAGGGACGAGACCCAGTACTTC
CSVTTIRDETQYF
>few|-|TRBV7-6|TRBJ2-5
TGTGCCAGCAGCTCCAGGGTAGGGCCACAAGAGACCCAGTACTTC
CASSSRVGPQETQYF
>-|TRBD1|TRBV27|TRBJ2-5
TGTGCCAGCAGTCCGGACAGGGTTGAGACCCAGTACTTC
CASSPDRVETQYF
>-|-|TRBV2|TRBJ1-1
TGTGCCAGCAGTGGATCTAGCGTCACTGAAGCTTTCTTT
CASSGSSVTEAFF
>few|TRBD1|TRBV7-9|TRBJ2-7
TGTGCCAGCAACCGGGACAGTTACGAGCAGTACTTC
CASNRDSYEQYF
>-|-|TRBV10-1|TRBJ2-3
TGCGCCAGCAGCCTTACCGGGAGCACAGATACGCAGTATTTT
CASSLTGSTDTQYF
>-|TRBD1|TRBV7-2|TRBJ2-7
TGTGCCAGCAGCTCTAGGACAGGGGACTACGAGCAGTACTTC
CASSSRTGDYEQYF
>once|TRBD2|TRBV5-4|TRBJ2-3
TGTGCCAGCAGCGGGGGGTTGGCTAGCGGCTCCCATCCGTATTTT
CASSGGLASGSHPYF
>-|-|TRBV6-6|TRBJ1-1
TGTGCCAGCAGTTACGGTGACAGCGGGGCTTTCTTT
CASSYGDSGAFF
>-|-|TRBV5-6|TRBJ2-1
TGTGCCAGCAGCTTGGAAAGGACTAGGGGGTACAATGAGCAGTTCTTC
CASSLERTRGYNEQFF
>medium-sized|TRBD1|TRBV5-1|TRBJ2-1
TGCGCCAGCAGCTTGGGCACAGGGGGCGCGGGTGAGCAGTTCTTC
CASSLGTGGAGEQFF
>-|TRBD2|TRBV5-1|TRBJ2-1
TGCGCCAGCAGCTTGGGCGGGAGGAGTTACAATGAGCAGTTCTTC
CASSLGGRSYNEQFF
>once|-|TRBV5-1|TRBJ2-7
TGCGCCAGCAGCTTGGTCGTACCCTACGAGCAGTACTTC
CASSLVVPYEQYF
>-|TRBD1|TRBV2|TRBJ1-2
TGTGCCAGCAGGACGGGACAGGGAATGGTTAACTATGGCTACACCTTC
CASRTGQGMVNYGYTF
>-|TRBD2|TRBV27|TRBJ2-7
TGTGCCAGCAGCCTAGCGGGAGGTGGCTACGAGCAGTACTTC
CASSLAGGGYEQYF
>-|TRBD2|TRBV13|TRBJ2-7
TGTGCCAGCAGCCTCAGCGGGAGCTCCTACGAGCAGTACTTC
CASSLSGSSYEQYF
>-|TRBD1|TRBV7-2|TRBJ1-5
TGTGCCAGCAGCCCAGGTGGACAGGGGTTATATCAGCCCCAGCATTTT
CASSPGGQGLYQPQHF
>-|TRBD1|TRBV4-1|TRBJ1-2
TGCGCCAGCAGCCAAACCGCCAGAGCAGGGGGAGGTAATGGCTACACCTTC
CASSQTARAGGGNGYTF
>few|TRBD1|TRBV27|TRBJ2-4
TGTGCCAGGGCAGGGGGCATGGGCAAAAACATTCAGTACTTC
CARAGGMGKNIQYF
>few|-|TRBV5-6|TRBJ2-5
TGTGCCAGCAGCTACCCCCTCAGCGGGCTCCAAGAGACCCAGTACTTC
CASSYPLSGLQETQYF
>-|TRBD2|TRBV5-1|TRBJ2-7
TGCGCCAGCAGCCTGCTAGCGGACTACGAGCAGTACTTC
CASSLLADYEQYF
>-|TRBD2|TRBV7-3|TRBJ2-7
TGTGCCAGCAGCCGGACTAGCGGGAGCTACGAGCAGTACTTC
CASSRTSGSYEQYF
>-|-|TRBV5-1|TRBJ1-3
TGCGCCAGCAGCTTGGGAAGCGGGTCTGGAAACACCATATATTTT
CASSLGSGSGNTIYF
>-|-|TRBV28|TRBJ1-1
TGTGCCAGCAGTCCCCCCCTGAACACTGAAGCTTTCTTT
CASSPPLNTEAFF
>-|-|TRBV5-5|TRBJ1-5
TGTGCCAGCACCTCACAGGGACATAGCAATCAGCCCCAGCATTTT
CASTSQGHSNQPQHF
>-|-|TRBV10-2|TRBJ2-7
TGCGCCAGCAGAGTAGCGGACTACGAGCAGTACTTC
CASRVADYEQYF
>-|TRBD2|TRBV4-3|TRBJ2-3
TGCGCCAGCAGCCAAGTAGGAGGCCTAGCGGCCACAGATACGCAGTATTTT
CASSQVGGLAATDTQYF
>-|TRBD1|TRBV5-1|TRBJ1-4
TGCGCCAGCAGCACCGTGGCACAGGGGACGAATGAAAAACTGTTTTTT
CASSTVAQGTNEKLFF
>-|-|TRBV28|TRBJ2-7
TGTGCCAGCAGAAGGACAGTCTACGAGCAGTACTTC
CASRRTVYEQYF
>-|-|TRBV19|TRBJ2-5
TGTGCCAGTGCCGACCGGCGGCTGGGGGAGACCCAGTACTTC
CASADRRLGETQYF
>-|TRBD2|TRBV5-1|TRBJ2-7
TGCGCCAGCAGCACCGGACTAGCTCGTTACGAGCAGTACTTC
CASSTGLARYEQYF
>-|TRBD2|TRBV5-4|TRBJ2-7
TGTGCCAGCAGCTTGGCCGAGAGACTAGCGGGACAAGAGCAGTACTTC
CASSLAERLAGQEQYF
>few|-|TRBV18|TRBJ2-7
TGTGCCAGCTCACCCTGGGGGGAGGAAGGCTACGAGCAGTACTTC
CASSPWGEEGYEQYF
>-|TRBD1|TRBV10-3|TRBJ2-7
TGTGCCATCAGTGAGTTGGGGGACAGGGGGTACTACGAGCAGTACTTC
CAISELGDRGYYEQYF
>-|TRBD1|TRBV5-1|TRBJ2-2
TGCGCCAGCAGCACCGGGACAGGGGGCCCCGGGGAGCTGTTTTTT
CASSTGTGGPGELFF